Shown below are 12 T cell receptor beta chains from a single sample sequenced in a study of control samples from healthy donors and cancer patients (dated by TCRdb to the early 2020s). The library was prepared using the immunoSEQ multiplex PCR assay. TCRdb holds this immuneACCESS table with in-frame rearrangements only. Some clones are missing; in checked studies, unresolved V genes explain under half, and the rest has no known cause. This sample comprises 150,000 to 200,000 clones, 90% to 95% of them detected only once. The ten largest clones take up about 1.6% of the sample. Material: blood. Source of these receptors: a woman in her 30s in good health.

The V and J genes are TRBV19 and TRBJ2-7; 10 bases agree with TRBD2. The germline V gene has CDR1 LNHDA and CDR2 SQIVND (reference sequence). The CDR3 extends over 14 amino acids. The junction had 2 bases not matched to a gene; V was cut back by 6 bases and J by 0 bases. The CDR3 region is CASSASGGSYEQYF. CDR3 in DNA: TGTGCCAGTAGCGCTAGCGGGGGCTCCTACGAGCAGTACTTC.

The J gene is TRBJ1-1, the V gene TRBV29-1, with D maybe TRBD1 (6 bases). This CDR3 region has 11 residues. V was pared by 3 bases and J by 4 bases, with 6 bases between. CDR1 is SQVTM, CDR2 ANQGSEA, per germline. The CDR3 sequence is CSVDRGTEAFF. The CDR3 DNA is TGCAGCGTTGACAGGGGCACTGAAGCTTTCTTT.

The CDR3, as DNA: TGTGCCAGCAGTTTCGGGACATCCCGGTACCAAGAGACCCAGTACTTC. Its protein product is CASSFGTSRYQETQYF. This rearrangement joins TRBV27 to TRBJ2-5; a weak D match, TRBD1 (6 bases). Germline-derived CDR1 and CDR2 are MNHEY and SMNVEV (reference sequence). Trimming stripped 3 bases from V and 0 bases from J, with 14 bases between. This CDR3 is 16 amino acids long.

This clone was seen only once. V is TRBV18 and J is TRBJ2-1, with 10 bases identical to TRBD1. Germline loops: CDR1 KGHSH, CDR2 LQKENI. The CDR3 totals 16 residues. J lost 3 bases, V lost 4 bases, and 6 bases had no gene match. CDR3 DNA sequence: TGTGCCAGCTCACTCTCCGGGACAGGGGTCTACAATGAGCAGTTCTTC. This codes for CASSLSGTGVYNEQFF.

This clone occurred once. V is TRBV29-1 and J is TRBJ1-1; a weak D match, TRBD1 (6 bases). Per the germline V gene, CDR1 is SQVTM and CDR2 is ANQGSEA. The CDR3 consists of 12 residues. V was shortened by 7 bases and J by 1 base, with 10 bases between the two germline ends. This CDR3 is CSAYRENTEAFF. The CDR3 DNA reads as TGCAGCGCCTACAGGGAGAACACTGAAGCTTTCTTT.

The chain has TRBV29-1 and TRBJ2-3; the D gene is possibly TRBD1 (7 bases). The CDR3 is 12 residues long. Germline lookup yields CDR1 SQVTM and CDR2 ANQGSEA. V gave up 7 bases and J gave up 4 bases, with 12 bases separating them. The CDR3 DNA follows: TGCAGCGCCCAGGGGGAGGCAGATACGCAGTATTTT. Its translation: CSAQGEADTQYF.

The V and J genes are TRBV4-3 and TRBJ2-7; the match to TRBD2 covers 13 bases. The CDR3 is 15 residues long. Trimming removed 0 bases from V and 4 bases from J; junction bases left unmatched: 0. Germline loops: CDR1 LGHNA, CDR2 YSLEER. The CDR3 DNA follows: TGCGCCAGCAGCCAAGAGACTAGCGGGAGGTACGAGCAGTACTTC. It translates to CASSQETSGRYEQYF.

Comments on this clone: Other DNA variants within this sample encode the same CDR3. This chain links TRBV19 with TRBJ1-5; D not resolved. CDR1 is LNHDA, CDR2 SQIVND, per germline (reference sequence). Trimming took off 2 bases at V and 0 bases at J, with 8 bases between the two ends. CDR3 length equals 15 residues. For the CDR3, the DNA is TGTGCCAGTAGTATACAGATTTATAGCAATCAGCCCCAGCATTTT. This encodes CASSIQIYSNQPQHF.

The rearrangement joins TRBV6-5 to TRBJ2-3; tentatively, D is TRBD2 (5 bases). Trimming took 7 bases from V and 4 from J, leaving 15 bases between them. Germline V gene sequence: CDR1 MNHEY, CDR2 SVGAGI. This CDR3 region has 14 residues. CDR3 sequence: CASTKILVPDTQYF. CDR3 DNA sequence: TGTGCCAGCACCAAGATACTAGTCCCAGATACGCAGTATTTT.

The rearrangement links TRBV25-1 to TRBJ2-1; TRBD2 aligns across 7 bases. In germline, CDR1 is MGHDK, CDR2 SYGVNS. CDR3 size: 15 residues. J lost 4 bases, V lost 0 bases, and 3 bases had no gene match. The DNA of the CDR3 is TGTGCCAGCAGTGAATACGGTAGCGGGTACAATGAGCAGTTCTTC. Translating it yields CASSEYGSGYNEQFF.

Worth noting for this clone: This specimen includes other DNA sequences encoding the same CDR3. The rearrangement joins TRBV18 to TRBJ1-6; perhaps TRBD1 as D (5 bases). Germline values: CDR1 KGHSH, CDR2 LQKENI. The CDR3 has 14 amino acids. The V end was cut by 0 bases, the J end by 7 bases, with 7 bases between. Written as DNA, the CDR3 is TGTGCCAGCTCACCACCAGGGGAAAATTCACCCCTCCACTTT. Translating it yields CASSPPGENSPLHF.

V usage is TRBV6-2 or TRBV6-3 and J usage is TRBJ2-2; D perhaps matches TRBD1 (6 bases). V was clipped by 2 bases and J by 4 bases, with 11 bases between them. The germline gives CDR1 MNHEY, CDR2 SVGEGT. This CDR3 spans 15 amino acids. CDR3 protein: CASSYHRALTGELFF. The CDR3 coding sequence is TGTGCCAGCAGTTACCACAGGGCCCTCACCGGGGAGCTGTTTTTT.